The clone carrying this T cell receptor beta chain was seen ten or more times. Germline V CDR1 and CDR2: MNHEY, SVGAGI. V trimming: 2 bases; J trimming: 3 bases; junction bases outside the gene matches: 6. CDR3 length: 15 amino acids. TCRdb reprocessed the PCR reads with MiXCR, giving one entry per CDR3 protein. Altogether about 320,000 distinct CDR3 sequences are present, over 20% being singletons, with the ten largest covering 0.7% to 0.9%. The data belong to a study of molecular identifiers for immune sequencing clone quantification. About the study: RNA, taken in replicates from roughly 21,000 or 96,000 naive CD8 cells, was split five ways, with four sequenced.

With RNA at 10%, 30% or 50%, naive CD8 libraries came from roughly 20,000 to 1,000,000 sorted cells. This receptor was taken from a human donor in good health. Some libraries in this study had Jurkat cell RNA spiked in. The genes are TRBV6-5 and TRBJ1-1; 7 positions match TRBD1. Sequenced: naive CD8+ T cells from blood, with Jurkat cell RNA spiked in. Noted subset: FACS-sorted CD8+CD4-CCR7+CD45RA+ naive T cells. DNA for the CDR3: TGTGCCAGCAGTTACCGGACAGGCGGCGACACTGAAGCTTTCTTT. As protein: CASSYRTGGDTEAFF.